Presented here are 27 T cell receptor beta chains from one specimen sequenced in a study of breast tumors, draining lymph nodes, adjacent tissues. TCRdb reanalysed the multiplex PCR reads using MiXCR and keeps one entry per CDR3 protein. The table lists about 21,000 distinct CDR3 sequences, roughly two fifths of them singletons. Material for sequencing was breast tumor tissue. These receptor sequences come from a female donor with breast cancer. Some clones in this sample may be carry-over from other donors' samples.

Ten or more counts support this clonotype. The chain has TRBV7-2 and TRBJ1-2, with TRBD1 as a possible D gene (6 bases). Germline CDR1 SGHTA, CDR2 FQGNSA. V was cut by 5 bases and J by 8 bases, with 18 bases left in between. The CDR3 loop spans 14 amino acids. CDR3 amino acids: CASSPQTGSMGYTF. The CDR3 nucleotides read TGTGCCAGCAGCCCCCAGACAGGATCGATGGGCTACACCTTC.

This clonotype was counted at least ten times. The chain combines TRBV9 with TRBJ2-5; D not resolved. The CDR3 runs 17 residues. V lost 3 bases and J lost 0, with 18 bases in between. In germline, CDR1 is SGDLS, CDR2 YYNGEE. The CDR3 is CASSAGSRYSYQETQYF. The CDR3 DNA reads TGTGCCAGCAGCGCCGGTAGCAGGTACTCGTACCAAGAGACCCAGTACTTC.

The chain carries TRBV2 and TRBJ2-1; the match to TRBD1 covers 9 bases. V trimming: 7 bases; J trimming: 7 bases; junction bases outside the gene matches: 5. The CDR3 contains 13 residues. The germline V gene has CDR1 SNHLY and CDR2 FYNNEI. The CDR3 DNA sequence: TGTGCCAGCAAGCTGACAGGGGGGAATGAGCAGTTCTTC. It translates to CASKLTGGNEQFF.

In its sample, this clonotype ranks as medium-sized (0.01 to 0.1%). The chain combines TRBV5-1 with TRBJ2-7, with no clear D. V was trimmed by 2 bases and J by 1 base, leaving 13 bases between them. The CDR3 length is 15 residues. Germline CDR1 and CDR2: SGHRS and YFSETQ. The CDR3 DNA reads as TGCGCCAGCAGCTTAATCCCAGGCCCTTCCTACGAGCAGTACTTC. Translating it yields CASSLIPGPSYEQYF.

V and J are TRBV19 and TRBJ2-1; D is ambiguous. Trimming took off 3 bases at V and 6 bases at J, with 15 bases between the two ends. Germline CDR1 and CDR2: LNHDA and SQIVND (reference sequence). The CDR3 is made up of 15 amino acids. This chain's CDR3 is CASSIRSRSGNEQFF. CDR3 coding DNA: TGTGCCAGTAGTATTCGATCCCGAAGTGGCAATGAGCAGTTCTTC.

The CDR3: CASSRPGWGASTDTQYF. The CDR3 region has the DNA TGTGCCAGCAGCCGTCCTGGGTGGGGAGCTAGCACAGATACGCAGTATTTT. The V gene is TRBV5-5, the J gene TRBJ2-3, with D possibly being TRBD2 (5 bases). V lost 4 bases to trimming and J lost 0 bases, with 18 bases between them. Germline CDR1 is SGHKS and CDR2 is YYEKEE (reference sequence). The CDR3 spans 17 residues.

In this sample, this clonotype is medium-sized (0.01 to 0.1%). The rearrangement links TRBV20-1 to TRBJ1-5; D is undetermined. V gave up 0 bases and J gave up 4 bases, with 13 bases separating them. This CDR3 is 15 amino acids long. CDR1 DFQATT and CDR2 SNEGSKA come from the germline V gene (reference sequence). CDR3 nucleotides: TGCAGTGCTAGAGATACAGCGAAGATGAATCAGCCCCAGCATTTT. Its protein is CSARDTAKMNQPQHF.

Many counts were recorded for this clonotype. CDR3 loop: CASSFGPTGELFF. CDR3 coding DNA: TGTGCCAGCAGCTTTGGACCCACCGGGGAGCTGTTTTTT. The V call is TRBV7-9, the J call TRBJ2-2; D ambiguous. The CDR3 is 13 residues long. The V end was cut by 3 bases, the J end by 4 bases, with 6 bases between. Germline V gene sequence: CDR1 SEHNR, CDR2 FQNEAQ (reference sequence).

CDR3 bases: TGCAGTGCTAGACCAGGACTAGCGGGAGGCGGGTTCCCAGATACGCAGTATTTT. Translation: CSARPGLAGGGFPDTQYF. The chain uses TRBV20-1 and TRBJ2-3; 14 bases fit TRBD2. The CDR3 consists of 18 residues. The V gene's germline CDR1 is DFQATT and CDR2 SNEGSKA (reference sequence). V shed 2 bases, J shed 4 bases, and the junction held 11 bases outside the gene matches.

The chain couples TRBV19 to TRBJ2-3; D is possibly TRBD1 (5 bases). The V end lost 4 bases, the J end lost 2 bases, and 10 bases lay between the germline ends. The germline CDR1 and CDR2 sequences are LNHDA and SQIVND (reference sequence). The CDR3 sequence is 14 residues long. This chain's CDR3 is CASSTETVTDTQYF. The DNA for the CDR3 is TGTGCCAGTAGTACAGAGACAGTCACAGATACGCAGTATTTT.

This clonotype was seen at least ten times. The V and J genes are TRBV12-3 or TRBV12-4 and TRBJ1-5; the match to TRBD1 covers 7 bases. V shed 4 bases and J 7 bases; nucleotides not matched to a gene: 16. CDR3 size: 17 residues. The CDR3 protein is CASSYLTGTASVQPQHF. CDR3 DNA: TGTGCCAGCAGTTACCTCACCGGGACAGCCTCGGTACAGCCCCAGCATTTT.

The chain carries TRBV29-1 and TRBJ1-2; 7 nucleotides match TRBD1. This CDR3 spans 11 amino acids. The V and J ends lost 5 bases and 4 bases, in that order; junction bases with no gene match: 1. Germline CDR1 and CDR2: SQVTM and ANQGSEA. The CDR3 here is CSVRQGYGYTF. DNA of the CDR3: TGCAGCGTTCGACAGGGCTATGGCTACACCTTC.

This clonotype was found once. The genes are TRBV29-1 and TRBJ1-5; perhaps TRBD1 as D (6 bases). The CDR3 is 15 residues long. Germline CDR1 and CDR2: SQVTM and ANQGSEA. V was pared by 7 bases and J by 5 bases, with 21 bases between. The DNA for the CDR3 is TGCAGCGCTCAAACCACAGGGAGAGGCGATCAGCCCCAGCATTTT. This gives the protein CSAQTTGRGDQPQHF.

The chain employs TRBV5-1 and TRBJ1-4; D ambiguous. This CDR3 comprises 13 residues. Trimming shortened V by 2 bases and J by 6 bases, and 8 bases separated the two germline ends. The germline V gene has CDR1 SGHRS and CDR2 YFSETQ. CDR3 loop: CASSFSADEKLFF. CDR3 bases: TGCGCCAGCAGCTTCTCAGCCGATGAAAAACTGTTTTTT.

The gene calls are TRBV6-6 and TRBJ2-7; tentatively, D is TRBD2 (5 bases). The ends were cut back, 5 bases at V and 6 bases at J, with 20 bases in the middle. The CDR3 is 15 amino acids. CDR1 and CDR2 (germline): MNHNY, SVGAGI (reference sequence). The CDR3 coding sequence is TGTGCCAGCAGTCCACGCGGGCAGAACTTCGCCGAGCAGTACTTC. It encodes CASSPRGQNFAEQYF.

This clonotype was picked up many times. The chain is built from TRBV19 and TRBJ1-4; D perhaps matches TRBD1 (6 bases). CDR1 and CDR2 (germline): LNHDA, SQIVND (reference sequence). The CDR3 covers 15 residues. V was clipped by 5 bases and J by 8 bases, with 18 bases between them. CDR3 sequence: CASSSGTTGHEKLFF. Here the CDR3 DNA reads TGTGCCAGTAGTTCAGGAACGACAGGACACGAAAAACTGTTTTTT. The whole variable domain, remainder taken from reference TRBV19 and TRBJ1-4, is DGGITQSPKYLFRKEGQNVTLSCEQNLNHDAMYWYRQDPGQGLRLIYYSQIVNDFQKGDIAEGYSVSREKKESFPLTVTSAQKNPTAFYLCASSSGTTGHEKLFFGSGTQLSVL.

The chain uses TRBV7-2 and TRBJ2-2; the D is unclear. The J call may be wrong; the DNA end is better matched by TRBJ1-1. Germline lookup yields CDR1 SGHTA and CDR2 FQGNSA. This CDR3 is 12 amino acids long. CDR3: CASSLFTNEAFF. CDR3 DNA: TGTGCCAGCAGCTTATTTACGAATGAAGCTTTCTTT.

The chain joins TRBV24-1 to TRBJ2-3, with 7 bases aligning to TRBD1. CDR3 length: 15 amino acids. Per the germline V gene, CDR1 is KGHDR and CDR2 is SFDVKD. After removal of 6 bases from V and 2 bases from J, the junction contained 7 bases not matched to a gene. The CDR3 loop reads CATSNRDSPTDTQYF. CDR3 DNA sequence: TGTGCCACCAGTAACCGGGACAGTCCCACAGATACGCAGTATTTT.

On this clonotype: At one end the junction does not follow the germline gene, possibly because of a read error. The V and J genes are TRBV5-1 and TRBJ2-5; D could derive from TRBD1 or TRBD2 (5 bases each). This CDR3 has 17 residues. Per germline, CDR1 SGHRS and CDR2 YFSETQ. The CDR3, as DNA: TGCGCCAACAGCTTGGCCTCCGGGGCAGGCGTTGCCCAGACCCAGTACTTC. It yields the protein CANSLASGAGVAQTQYF.

This clonotype has ten or more counts. The rearrangement uses TRBV30 and TRBJ2-7, with D unclear. Germline CDR1 GTSNPN, CDR2 SVGIG (reference sequence). The CDR3 contains 15 residues. Trimming stripped 1 base from V and 4 bases from J, with 17 bases between. The CDR3 DNA is TGTGCCTGGAGTGATGAGACGTTCGGAAGGTACGAGCAGTACTTC. Translated, it gives CAWSDETFGRYEQYF.

This clonotype is labeled as medium-sized. This chain joins TRBV20-1 and TRBJ2-6; 11 nucleotides align to TRBD1. J gave up 0 bases and V 0 bases, and 10 bases lay outside the gene matches. CDR1 is DFQATT and CDR2 is SNEGSKA in the germline V gene (reference sequence). The CDR3 runs 20 residues. CDR3 DNA: TGCAGTGCTAGAGATGGACAGGGGGCCCTTCTTCACTCTGGGGCCAACGTCCTGACTTTC. As protein: CSARDGQGALLHSGANVLTF.

As regards this clonotype: The junction does not match germline at one end; this may be a read error. This sequence joins TRBV2 and TRBJ2-7; D is ambiguous. CDR1 is SNHLY and CDR2 is FYNNEI in the germline V gene. This CDR3 contains 12 residues. The CDR3 DNA sequence: TGTGCCAGCAGTGTAAGTAGCAATCAGCAGCACTTC. This translates into CASSVSSNQQHF.

The chain uses TRBV7-2 and TRBJ1-2; D perhaps matches TRBD1 (6 bases). CDR3 length equals 13 residues. V lost 1 base and J 4 bases, leaving 7 bases between the germline ends. The germline gives CDR1 SGHTA, CDR2 FQGNSA. CDR3 DNA sequence: TGTGCCAGCAGCTTAGAGACAGGCTATGGCTACACCTTC. Translated, it gives CASSLETGYGYTF.

This clonotype was detected ten times or more. The J gene is TRBJ2-7, the V gene TRBV12-3 or TRBV12-4; D possibly uses TRBD1 or TRBD2 (5 bases each). The CDR3 covers 14 residues. Trimming pared 5 bases from V and 3 bases from J, leaving 14 bases between. The CDR3 DNA reads as TGTGCCAGCAGTCTCGGGACCAGCTTCTACGAGCAGTACTTC. This sequence encodes CASSLGTSFYEQYF.

This clonotype was counted ten times or more. Since a much larger clone is just one base distant, this may be a read error. V is TRBV20-1 and J is TRBJ2-7, with TRBD2 identical over 7 bases. Germline assignment: CDR1 DFQATT and CDR2 SNEGSKA (reference sequence). The CDR3 covers 13 residues. The CDR3 DNA follows: TGCAGTGCTAGAGCCCAGCGGGACTACGCGCAGTACTTC. This translates into CSARAQRDYAQYF.

This clonotype was seen ten or more times. The gene calls are TRBV4-1 and TRBJ2-3; 9 nucleotides match TRBD2. The CDR3 spans 14 residues. V trimming: 2 bases; J trimming: 3 bases; junction bases outside the gene matches: 0. The V gene's germline CDR1 is MGHRA and CDR2 YSYEKL. As DNA, the CDR3 is TGCGCCAGCAGCCAAAGCGGGGGGACAGATACGCAGTATTTT. Translated, it gives CASSQSGGTDTQYF.

The gene calls are TRBV5-1 and TRBJ2-7, with a tentative D call TRBD1 (5 bases). From germline, CDR1 is SGHRS and CDR2 YFSETQ. CDR3 size: 12 residues. Trimming removed 2 bases from V and 5 bases from J, with 8 bases in between. This CDR3 reads CASSLGADEQYF. CDR3 bases: TGCGCCAGCAGCTTAGGGGCAGACGAGCAGTACTTC. The full variable domain, its missing parts supplied by reference TRBV5-1 and TRBJ2-7, is KAGVTQTPRYLIKTRGQQVTLSCSPISGHRSVSWYQQTPGQGLQFLFEYFSETQRNKGNFPGRFSGRQFSNSRSEMNVSTLELGDSALYLCASSLGADEQYFGPGTRLTVT.